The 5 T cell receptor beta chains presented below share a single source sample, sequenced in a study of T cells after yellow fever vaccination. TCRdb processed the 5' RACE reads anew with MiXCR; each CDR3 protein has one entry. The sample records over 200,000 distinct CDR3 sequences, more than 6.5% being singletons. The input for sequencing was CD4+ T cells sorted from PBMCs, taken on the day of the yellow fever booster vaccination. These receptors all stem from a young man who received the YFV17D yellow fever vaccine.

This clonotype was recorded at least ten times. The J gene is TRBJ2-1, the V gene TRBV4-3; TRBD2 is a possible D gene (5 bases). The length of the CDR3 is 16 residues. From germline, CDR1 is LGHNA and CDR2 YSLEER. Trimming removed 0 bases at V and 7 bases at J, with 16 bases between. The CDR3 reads CASSQDSRKRGNEQFF. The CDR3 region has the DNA TGCGCCAGCAGCCAAGATTCCCGGAAGAGAGGGAATGAGCAGTTCTTC.

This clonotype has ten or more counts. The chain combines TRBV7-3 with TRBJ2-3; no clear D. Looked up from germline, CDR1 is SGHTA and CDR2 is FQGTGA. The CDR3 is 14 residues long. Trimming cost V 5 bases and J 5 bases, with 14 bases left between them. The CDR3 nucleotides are TGTGCCAGCAGCAAGGGCCCTAACAGAGATACGCAGTATTTT. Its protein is CASSKGPNRDTQYF.

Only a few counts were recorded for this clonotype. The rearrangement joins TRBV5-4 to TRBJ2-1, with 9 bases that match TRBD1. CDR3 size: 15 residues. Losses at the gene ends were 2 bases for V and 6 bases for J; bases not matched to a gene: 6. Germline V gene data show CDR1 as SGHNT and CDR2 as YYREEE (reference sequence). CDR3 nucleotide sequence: TGTGCCAGCAGCTTTTCGGGACAGGGAGTCAATGAGCAGTTCTTC. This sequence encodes CASSFSGQGVNEQFF.

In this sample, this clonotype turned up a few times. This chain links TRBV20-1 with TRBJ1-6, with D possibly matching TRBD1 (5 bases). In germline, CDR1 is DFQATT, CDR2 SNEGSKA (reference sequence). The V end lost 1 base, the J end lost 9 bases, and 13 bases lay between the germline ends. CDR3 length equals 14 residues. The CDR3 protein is CSARAPGPASPLHF. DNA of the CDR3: TGCAGTGCTAGAGCACCGGGACCCGCTTCACCCCTCCACTTT.

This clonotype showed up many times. This chain's CDR3 is CASLPAGYSYNEQFF. CDR3 nucleotide sequence: TGTGCCAGCCTACCCGCAGGGTATTCCTACAATGAGCAGTTCTTC. The chain couples TRBV2 to TRBJ2-1; possible D gene TRBD1, 5 bases. V dropped 8 bases and J dropped 1 base, with 15 bases sitting between them. The CDR3 spans 15 residues. CDR1 is SNHLY and CDR2 is FYNNEI in the germline V gene.